This T cell receptor (beta chain) comes out of a study of Graves' ophthalmopathy and Graves' hyperthyroidism. Overall study: Hyperthyroidism was considered stable when no ophthalmopathy appeared within 18 months of follow-up.

This clonotype was counted between two and nine times. Its antigen is as yet unknown. The CDR3 is 15 amino acids. Germline values: CDR1 MNHNS, CDR2 SASEGT. Trimming cost V 3 bases and J 0 bases, with 12 bases left between them. Findings of the study overall: With about 71% sensitivity and approximately 73% specificity, the model predicted ophthalmopathy progression. Blood also harbored most expanded thyroid clonotypes above 0.001 frequency.

RNA transcripts yielded amplified TCR beta CDR3 regions. Second-round multiplex PCR came after a first-round RT-PCR that employed HTBI primers. Each CDR3 protein gets one entry after TCRdb re-called the multiplex PCR reads with MiXCR. The table lists 560,000 or so distinct CDR3 sequences, under 40% of them singletons. The rearrangement joins TRBV6-1 to TRBJ2-7; D remains unclear. The receptor was isolated from an adult man with Graves' hyperthyroidism. Sequencing was carried out using peripheral blood or thyroid tissue (not recorded which). This chain's CDR3 is CASSEMRHRSYEQYF. Written as DNA, the CDR3 is TGTGCCAGCAGTGAGATGAGGCACCGCTCCTACGAGCAGTACTTC.